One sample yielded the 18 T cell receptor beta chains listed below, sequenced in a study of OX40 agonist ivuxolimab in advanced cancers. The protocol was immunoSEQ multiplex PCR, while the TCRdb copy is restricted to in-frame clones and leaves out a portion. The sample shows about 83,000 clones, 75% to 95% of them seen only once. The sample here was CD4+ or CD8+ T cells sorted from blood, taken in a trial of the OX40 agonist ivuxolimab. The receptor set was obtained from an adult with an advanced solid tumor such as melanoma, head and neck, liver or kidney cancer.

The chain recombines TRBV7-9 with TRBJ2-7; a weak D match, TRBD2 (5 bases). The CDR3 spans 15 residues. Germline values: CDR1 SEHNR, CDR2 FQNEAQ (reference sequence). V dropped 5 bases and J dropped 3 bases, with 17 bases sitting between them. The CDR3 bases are TGTGCCAGCAGCCCCCGGCGGGTAACGAACTACGAGCAGTACTTC. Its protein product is CASSPRRVTNYEQYF.

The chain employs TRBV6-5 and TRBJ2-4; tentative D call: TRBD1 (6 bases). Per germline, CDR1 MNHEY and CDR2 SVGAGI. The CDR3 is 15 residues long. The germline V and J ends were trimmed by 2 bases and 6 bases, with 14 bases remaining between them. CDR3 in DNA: TGTGCCAGCAGTTACGGAAAACAGGGCCTAAACATTCAGTACTTC. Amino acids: CASSYGKQGLNIQYF.

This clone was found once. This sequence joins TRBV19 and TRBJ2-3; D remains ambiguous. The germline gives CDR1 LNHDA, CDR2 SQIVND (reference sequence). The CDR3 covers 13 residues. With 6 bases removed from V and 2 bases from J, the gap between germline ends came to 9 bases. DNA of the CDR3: TGTGCCAGTAGGCCGACCATCACAGATACGCAGTATTTT. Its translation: CASRPTITDTQYF.

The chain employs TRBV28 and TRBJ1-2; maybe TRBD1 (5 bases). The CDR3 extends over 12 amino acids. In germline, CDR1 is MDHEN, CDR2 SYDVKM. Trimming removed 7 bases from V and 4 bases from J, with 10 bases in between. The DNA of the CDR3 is TGTGCCAGCACCCCCGGGGGCTATGGCTACACCTTC. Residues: CASTPGGYGYTF.

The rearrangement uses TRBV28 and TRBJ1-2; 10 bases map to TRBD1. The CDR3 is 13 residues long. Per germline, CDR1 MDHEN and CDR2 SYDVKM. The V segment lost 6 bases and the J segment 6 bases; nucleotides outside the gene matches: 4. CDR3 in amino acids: CASRRTGGNGYTF. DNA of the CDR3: TGTGCCAGCAGAAGGACAGGGGGAAATGGCTACACCTTC.

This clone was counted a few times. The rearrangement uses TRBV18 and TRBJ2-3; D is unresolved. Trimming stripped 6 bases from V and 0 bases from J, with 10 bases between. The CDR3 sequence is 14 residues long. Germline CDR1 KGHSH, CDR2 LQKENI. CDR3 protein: CASSSISSTDTQYF. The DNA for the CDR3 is TGTGCCAGCTCCTCCATTAGTAGCACAGATACGCAGTATTTT.

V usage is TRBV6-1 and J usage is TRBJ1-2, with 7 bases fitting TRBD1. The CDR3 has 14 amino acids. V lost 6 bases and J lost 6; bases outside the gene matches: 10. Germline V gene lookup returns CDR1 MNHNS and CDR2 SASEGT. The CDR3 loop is CASSLTGLSNGYTF. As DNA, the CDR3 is TGTGCCAGCAGCCTGACAGGGTTATCGAATGGCTACACCTTC.

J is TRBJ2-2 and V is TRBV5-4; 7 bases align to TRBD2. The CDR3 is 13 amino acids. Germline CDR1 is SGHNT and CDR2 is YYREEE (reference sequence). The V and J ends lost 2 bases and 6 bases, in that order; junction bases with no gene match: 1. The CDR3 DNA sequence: TGTGCCAGCAGCTTCGGGGGGTCCGGGGAGCTGTTTTTT. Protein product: CASSFGGSGELFF.

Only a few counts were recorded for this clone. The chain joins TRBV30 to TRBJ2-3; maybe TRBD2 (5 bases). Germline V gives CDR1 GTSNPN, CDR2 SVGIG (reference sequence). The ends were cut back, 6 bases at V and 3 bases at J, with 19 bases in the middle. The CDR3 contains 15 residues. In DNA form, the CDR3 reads TGTGCCTGCCACCCACCGAGGGCCCAAACAGATACGCAGTATTTT. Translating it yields CACHPPRAQTDTQYF.

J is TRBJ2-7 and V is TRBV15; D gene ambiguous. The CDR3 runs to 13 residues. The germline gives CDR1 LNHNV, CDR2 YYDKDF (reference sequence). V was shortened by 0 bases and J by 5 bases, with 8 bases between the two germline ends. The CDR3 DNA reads TGTGCCACCAGCAGAGATCCCCGAGACGAGCAGTACTTC. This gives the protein CATSRDPRDEQYF.

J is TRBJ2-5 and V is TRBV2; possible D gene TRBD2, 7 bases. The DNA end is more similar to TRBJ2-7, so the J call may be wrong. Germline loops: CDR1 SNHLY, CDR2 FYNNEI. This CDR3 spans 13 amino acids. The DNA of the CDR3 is TGTGCCCCCCTAGGGGGGGAACGGTACGAGCAGTACTTC. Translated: CAPLGGERYEQYF.

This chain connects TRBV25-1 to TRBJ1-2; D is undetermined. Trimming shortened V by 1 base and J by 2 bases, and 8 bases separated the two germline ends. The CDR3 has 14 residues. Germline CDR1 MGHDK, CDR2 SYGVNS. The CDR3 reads CASSEWRVNYGYTF. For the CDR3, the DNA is TGTGCCAGCAGTGAATGGCGGGTCAACTATGGCTACACCTTC.

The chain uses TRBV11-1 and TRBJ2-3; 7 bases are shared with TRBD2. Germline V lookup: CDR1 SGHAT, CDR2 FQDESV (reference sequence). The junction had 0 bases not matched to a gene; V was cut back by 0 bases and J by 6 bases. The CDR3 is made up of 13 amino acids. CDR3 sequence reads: CASSLAGGDTQYF. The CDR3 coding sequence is TGTGCCAGCAGCTTAGCCGGGGGGGATACGCAGTATTTT.

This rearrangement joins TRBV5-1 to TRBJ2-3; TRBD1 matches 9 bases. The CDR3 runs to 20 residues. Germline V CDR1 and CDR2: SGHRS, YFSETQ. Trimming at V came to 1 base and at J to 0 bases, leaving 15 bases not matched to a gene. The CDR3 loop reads CASSLYFLGQGISSTDTQYF. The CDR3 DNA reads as TGCGCCAGCAGCTTGTATTTTCTGGGACAGGGTATATCTAGCACAGATACGCAGTATTTT.

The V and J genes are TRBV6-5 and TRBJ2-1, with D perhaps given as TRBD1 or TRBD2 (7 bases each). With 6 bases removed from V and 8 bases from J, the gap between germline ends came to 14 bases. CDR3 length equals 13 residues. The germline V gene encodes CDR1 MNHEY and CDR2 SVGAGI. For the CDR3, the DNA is TGTGCCAGCAGCCCGACAGGGAGGGATGAGCAGTTCTTC. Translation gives CASSPTGRDEQFF.

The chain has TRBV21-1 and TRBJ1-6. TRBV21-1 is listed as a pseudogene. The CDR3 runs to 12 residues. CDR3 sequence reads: CASSKSRGPLHF. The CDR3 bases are TGTGCCAGCAGCAAATCCCGGGGACCCCTCCACTTT.

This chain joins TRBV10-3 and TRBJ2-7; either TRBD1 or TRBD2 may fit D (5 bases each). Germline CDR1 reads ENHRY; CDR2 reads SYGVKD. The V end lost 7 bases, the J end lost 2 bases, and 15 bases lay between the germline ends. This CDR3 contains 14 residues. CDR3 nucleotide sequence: TGTGCCATCAAGCCTGGGACGGAAACCTACGAGCAGTACTTC. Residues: CAIKPGTETYEQYF.

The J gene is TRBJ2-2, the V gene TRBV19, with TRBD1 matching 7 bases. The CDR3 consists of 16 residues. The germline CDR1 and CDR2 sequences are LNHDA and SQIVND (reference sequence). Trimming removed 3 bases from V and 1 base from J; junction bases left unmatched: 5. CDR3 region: CASSISWDRNTGELFF. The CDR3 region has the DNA TGTGCCAGTAGTATTTCCTGGGACAGGAACACCGGGGAGCTGTTTTTT.